This T cell receptor (beta chain) was captured in a study of early T cells in non-severe SARS-CoV-2 infection. Findings and limits, study-wide: Matching against VDJdb likely underestimated virus-specific expansions, favoring anti-spike CD8.

Germline V lookup: CDR1 SGHTA, CDR2 FQGNSA. With 4 bases clipped from V and 3 bases from J, the junction kept 5 bases outside the gene matches. This CDR3 is 15 amino acids long. The TCR library protocol attached unique molecular identifiers to the individual cDNA molecules. Each CDR3 protein is one row after TCRdb ran MiXCR on the 5' RACE reads. The repertoire holds approximately 69,000 distinct CDR3 sequences, with about an eighth as singletons. Regarding this clonotype: Its matching antigen is unknown.

This chain uses TRBV7-2 with TRBJ2-7; 11 nucleotides agree with TRBD2. The source of this sequence is an adult who was a healthcare worker with PCR-confirmed SARS-CoV-2 infection or an uninfected control (not recorded which). Sequences were derived from whole blood, sampled at baseline. CDR3: CASSYGTSGNYEQYF. CDR3 nucleotides: TGTGCCAGCAGCTATGGGACTAGCGGAAACTACGAGCAGTACTTC.